This T cell receptor (beta chain) was identified in a study of chronic HIV infection and antiretroviral therapy. This CDR3 comprises 16 residues. The J segment lost 4 bases and the V segment lost 5 bases, leaving 8 bases of the junction unmatched. CDR1 and CDR2 from the germline V gene are MDHEN and SYDVKM. This clonotype was seen more than once but under ten times. Using its own MiXCR run on the 5' RACE reads, TCRdb lists one record per CDR3 protein. Counted here are 40,000 to 60,000 distinct CDR3 sequences, about a fifth occurring once; the ten biggest clones make up approximately 2.5%. Sequences were obtained from peripheral blood. This clonotype originated in an adult who had HIV and had not received antiretroviral therapy, or was an uninfected healthy control (not recorded which). The J gene is TRBJ2-3, the V gene TRBV28, with 11 bases lining up with TRBD2. The CDR3 sequence is CASSVRLAGRPDTQYF. DNA of the CDR3: TGTGCCAGCAGTGTACGACTAGCGGGAAGGCCAGATACGCAGTATTTT.